The present T cell receptor (beta chain) was sequenced within a study of cytomegalovirus exposure and HLA in healthy donors. Whole-study findings and limits: The classifier, whose performance was assessed in both the original and validation cohorts, reportedly diagnosed cytomegalovirus status with high specificity and sensitivity. Through in vitro validation, a few CMV-associated chains were shown to be specific for CMV antigens. The majority of TCR sequences were rare, yet some public TCRs appeared in many donors.

Using immunoSEQ multiplex PCR, the repertoire was profiled, and TCRdb retains in-frame clones only, with some absent. The data show over 200,000 clones, almost 90% seen once. Of note for this clone: The target antigen is unknown.

The germline V gene encodes CDR1 MNHEY and CDR2 SVGAGI. This CDR3 spans 15 amino acids. J gave up 6 bases and V 0 bases, and 4 bases lay outside the gene matches. The sequenced sample was PBMCs. The clonotype was recovered from a woman aged 18 to 35 in good health and CMV-seronegative. V is TRBV6-5 and J is TRBJ2-3; 9 bases fit TRBD2. The CDR3 DNA reads as TGTGCCAGCAGTTACTCTAGCGGGAGAGGGGATACGCAGTATTTT. This translates into CASSYSSGRGDTQYF.